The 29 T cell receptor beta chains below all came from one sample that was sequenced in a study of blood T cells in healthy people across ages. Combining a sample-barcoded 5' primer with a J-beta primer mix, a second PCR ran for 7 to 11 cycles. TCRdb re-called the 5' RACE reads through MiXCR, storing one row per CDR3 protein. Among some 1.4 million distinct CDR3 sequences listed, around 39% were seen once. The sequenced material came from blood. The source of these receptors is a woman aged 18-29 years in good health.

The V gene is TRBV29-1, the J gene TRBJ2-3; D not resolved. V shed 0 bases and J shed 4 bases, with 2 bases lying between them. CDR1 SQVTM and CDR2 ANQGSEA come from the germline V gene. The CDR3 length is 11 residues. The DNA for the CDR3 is TGCAGCGTTGAAGAACCAGATACGCAGTATTTT. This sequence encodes CSVEEPDTQYF.

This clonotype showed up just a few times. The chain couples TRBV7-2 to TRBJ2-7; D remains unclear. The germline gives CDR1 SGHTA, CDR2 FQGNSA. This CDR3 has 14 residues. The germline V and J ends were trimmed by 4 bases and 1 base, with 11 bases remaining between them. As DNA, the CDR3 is TGTGCCAGCAGCTCCGTAGGGTCTTCCTACGAGCAGTACTTC. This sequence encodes CASSSVGSSYEQYF.

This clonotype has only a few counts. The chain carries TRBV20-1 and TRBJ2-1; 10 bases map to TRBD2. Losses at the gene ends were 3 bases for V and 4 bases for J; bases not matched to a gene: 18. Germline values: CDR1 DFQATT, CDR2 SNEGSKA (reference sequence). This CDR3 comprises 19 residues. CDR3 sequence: CSASSSASGSSSGYNEQFF. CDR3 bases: TGCAGTGCTAGTTCTTCGGCTAGCGGGAGTTCTTCGGGTTACAATGAGCAGTTCTTC.

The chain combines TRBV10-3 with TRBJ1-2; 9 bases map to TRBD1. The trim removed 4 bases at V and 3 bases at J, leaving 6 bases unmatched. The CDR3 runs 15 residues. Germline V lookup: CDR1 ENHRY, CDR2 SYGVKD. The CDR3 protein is CAISGGQGGYYGYTF. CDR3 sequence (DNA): TGTGCCATCAGTGGGGGACAGGGAGGCTACTATGGCTACACCTTC.

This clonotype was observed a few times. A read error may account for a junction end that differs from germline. CDR3 residues: CAISPTSGAMGEQFF. DNA of the CDR3: TGTGCCATCAGCCCCACTAGCGGGGCGATGGGGGAGCAGTTCTTT. The rearrangement links TRBV10-3 to TRBJ2-1, with TRBD2 identical over 10 bases. The germline V gene has CDR1 ENHRY and CDR2 SYGVKD. This CDR3 comprises 15 residues.

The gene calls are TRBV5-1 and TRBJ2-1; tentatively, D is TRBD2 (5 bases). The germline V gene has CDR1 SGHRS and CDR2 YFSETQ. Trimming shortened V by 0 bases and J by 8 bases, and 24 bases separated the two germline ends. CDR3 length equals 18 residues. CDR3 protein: CASSLARGSLRVVHEQFF. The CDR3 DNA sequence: TGCGCCAGCAGCTTGGCCAGAGGGAGCCTACGGGTGGTCCATGAGCAGTTCTTC.

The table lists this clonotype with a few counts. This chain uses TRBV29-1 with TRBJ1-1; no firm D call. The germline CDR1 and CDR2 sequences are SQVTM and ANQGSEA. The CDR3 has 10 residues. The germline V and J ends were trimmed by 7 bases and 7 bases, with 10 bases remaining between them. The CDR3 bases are TGCAGCGGCTACAGCAGTGAAGCTTTCTTT. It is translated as CSGYSSEAFF.

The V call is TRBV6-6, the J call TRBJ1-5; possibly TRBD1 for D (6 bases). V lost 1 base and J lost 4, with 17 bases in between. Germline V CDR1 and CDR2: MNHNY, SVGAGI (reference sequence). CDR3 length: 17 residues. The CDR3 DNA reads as TGTGCCAGCAGTTACTACATCGGGACACCATGGAATCAGCCCCAGCATTTT. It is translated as CASSYYIGTPWNQPQHF.

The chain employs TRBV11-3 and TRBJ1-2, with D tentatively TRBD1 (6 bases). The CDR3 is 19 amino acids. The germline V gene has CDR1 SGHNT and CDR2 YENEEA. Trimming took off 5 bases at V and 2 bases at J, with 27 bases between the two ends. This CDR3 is CASSPLSGLAGGLNYGYTF. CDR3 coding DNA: TGTGCCAGCAGCCCACTTAGCGGGCTTGCGGGGGGCTTAAACTATGGCTACACCTTC.

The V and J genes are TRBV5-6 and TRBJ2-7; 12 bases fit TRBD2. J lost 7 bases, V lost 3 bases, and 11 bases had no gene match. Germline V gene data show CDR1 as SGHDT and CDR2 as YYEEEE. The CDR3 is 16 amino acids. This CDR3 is CASSYPTSGGQDEQYF. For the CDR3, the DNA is TGTGCCAGCAGCTACCCGACTAGCGGGGGTCAGGATGAGCAGTACTTC. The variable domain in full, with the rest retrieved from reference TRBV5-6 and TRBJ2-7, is DAGVTQSPTHLIKTRGQQVTLRCSPKSGHDTVSWYQQALGQGPQFIFQYYEEEERQRGNFPDRFSGHQFPNYSSELNVNALLLGDSALYLCASSYPTSGGQDEQYFGPGTRLTVT.

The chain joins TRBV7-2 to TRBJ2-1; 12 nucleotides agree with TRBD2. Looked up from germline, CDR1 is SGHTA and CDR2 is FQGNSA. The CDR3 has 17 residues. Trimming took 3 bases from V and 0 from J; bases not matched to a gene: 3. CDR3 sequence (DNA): TGTGCCAGCAGCTTGACTAGCGGGAGAGGCTCCTACAATGAGCAGTTCTTC. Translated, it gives CASSLTSGRGSYNEQFF.

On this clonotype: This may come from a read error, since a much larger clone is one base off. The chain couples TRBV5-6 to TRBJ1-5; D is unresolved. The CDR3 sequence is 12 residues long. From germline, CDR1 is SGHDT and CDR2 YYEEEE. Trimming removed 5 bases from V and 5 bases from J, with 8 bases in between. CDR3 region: CASSLLDQPQHF. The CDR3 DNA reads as TGTGCCAGCAGTTTACTCGATCAGCCCCAGCATTTT.

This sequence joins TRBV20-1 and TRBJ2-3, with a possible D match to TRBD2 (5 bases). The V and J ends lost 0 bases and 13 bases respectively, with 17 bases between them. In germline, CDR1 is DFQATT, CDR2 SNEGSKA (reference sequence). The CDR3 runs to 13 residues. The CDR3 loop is CSAREGGDPREYF. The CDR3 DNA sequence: TGCAGTGCTAGAGAAGGAGGAGACCCGCGGGAGTATTTT.

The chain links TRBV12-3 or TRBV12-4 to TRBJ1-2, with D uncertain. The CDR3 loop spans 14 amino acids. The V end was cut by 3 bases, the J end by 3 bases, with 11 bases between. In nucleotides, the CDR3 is TGTGCCAGCAGTTTCTCCCACAGAGACTATGGCTACACCTTC. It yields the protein CASSFSHRDYGYTF.

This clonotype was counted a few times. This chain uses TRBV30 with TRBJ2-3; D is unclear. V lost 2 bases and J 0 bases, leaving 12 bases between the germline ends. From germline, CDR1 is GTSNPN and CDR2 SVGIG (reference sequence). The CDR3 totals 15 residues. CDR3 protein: CAWSPTTPSTDTQYF. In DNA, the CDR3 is TGTGCCTGGAGTCCCACGACTCCAAGCACAGATACGCAGTATTTT.

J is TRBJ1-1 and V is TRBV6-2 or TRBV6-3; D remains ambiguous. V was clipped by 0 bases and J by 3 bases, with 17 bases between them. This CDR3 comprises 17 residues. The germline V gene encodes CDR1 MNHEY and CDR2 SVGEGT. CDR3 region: CASSYSKSISEDTEAFF. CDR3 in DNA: TGTGCCAGCAGTTACTCGAAGTCAATCTCTGAGGACACTGAAGCTTTCTTT.

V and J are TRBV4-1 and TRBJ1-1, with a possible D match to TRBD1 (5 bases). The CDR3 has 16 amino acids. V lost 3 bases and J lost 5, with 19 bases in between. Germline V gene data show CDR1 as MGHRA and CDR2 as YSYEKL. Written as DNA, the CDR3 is TGCGCCAGCAGCCAGAGCCCCATGCGGGAGGGGACTGAAGCTTTCTTT. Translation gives CASSQSPMREGTEAFF.

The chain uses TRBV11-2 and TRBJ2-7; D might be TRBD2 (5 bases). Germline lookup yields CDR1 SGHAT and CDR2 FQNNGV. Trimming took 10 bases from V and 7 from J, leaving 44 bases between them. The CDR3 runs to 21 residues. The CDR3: CAIKHGNGEQEPFSSYNEQYF. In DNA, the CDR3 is TGTGCCATCAAACACGGGAACGGGGAGCAGGAGCCCTTTAGCTCCTACAATGAGCAGTACTTC. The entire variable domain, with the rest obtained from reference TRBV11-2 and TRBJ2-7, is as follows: EAGVAQSPRYKIIEKRQSVAFWCNPISGHATLYWYQQILGQGPKLLIQFQNNGVVDDSQLPKDRFSAERLKGVDSTLKIQPAKLEDSAVYLCAIKHGNGEQEPFSSYNEQYFGPGTRLTVT.

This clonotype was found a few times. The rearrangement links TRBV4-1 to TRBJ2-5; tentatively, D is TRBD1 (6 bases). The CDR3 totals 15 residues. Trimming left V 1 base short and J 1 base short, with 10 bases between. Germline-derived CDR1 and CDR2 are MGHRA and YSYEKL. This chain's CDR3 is CASSQVDSSQETQYF. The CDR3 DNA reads TGCGCCAGCAGCCAAGTGGACAGTTCCCAAGAGACCCAGTACTTC.

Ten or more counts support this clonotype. CDR3 sequence reads: CSAPTGANYGYTF. CDR3 sequence (DNA): TGCAGTGCCCCGACAGGGGCTAACTATGGCTACACCTTC. The chain couples TRBV20-1 to TRBJ1-2; 8 nucleotides agree with TRBD1. CDR3 length: 13 residues. Germline V gene sequence: CDR1 DFQATT, CDR2 SNEGSKA (reference sequence). Trimming at V came to 6 bases and at J to 0 bases, leaving 3 bases not matched to a gene.

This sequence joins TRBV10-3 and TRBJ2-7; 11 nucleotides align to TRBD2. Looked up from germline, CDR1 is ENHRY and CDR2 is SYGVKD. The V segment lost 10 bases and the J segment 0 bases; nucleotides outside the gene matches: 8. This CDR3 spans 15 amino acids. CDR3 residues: CATGLAGPSSYEQYF. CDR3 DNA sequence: TGTGCCACAGGACTAGCGGGCCCCAGCTCCTACGAGCAGTACTTC.

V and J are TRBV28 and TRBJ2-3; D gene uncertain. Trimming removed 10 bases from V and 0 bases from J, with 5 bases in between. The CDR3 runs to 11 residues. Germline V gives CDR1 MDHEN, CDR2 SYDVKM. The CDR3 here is CAIDSTDTQYF. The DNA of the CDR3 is TGTGCCATCGACAGCACAGATACGCAGTATTTT.

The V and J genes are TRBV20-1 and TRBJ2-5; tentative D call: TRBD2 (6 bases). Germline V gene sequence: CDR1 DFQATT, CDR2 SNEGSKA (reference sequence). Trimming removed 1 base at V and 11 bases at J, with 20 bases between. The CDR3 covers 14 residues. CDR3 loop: CSARGSGSTNEQYF. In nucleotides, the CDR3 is TGCAGTGCTAGAGGCTCCGGGAGTACCAATGAGCAGTACTTC.

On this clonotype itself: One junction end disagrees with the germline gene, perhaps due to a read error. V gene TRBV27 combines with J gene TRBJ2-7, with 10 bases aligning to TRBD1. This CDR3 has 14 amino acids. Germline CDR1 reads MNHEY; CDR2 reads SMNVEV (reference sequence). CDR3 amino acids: CARSLGQGTYEQYF. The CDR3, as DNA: TGTGCCCGCAGCCTGGGACAGGGGACCTACGAGCAGTACTTC.

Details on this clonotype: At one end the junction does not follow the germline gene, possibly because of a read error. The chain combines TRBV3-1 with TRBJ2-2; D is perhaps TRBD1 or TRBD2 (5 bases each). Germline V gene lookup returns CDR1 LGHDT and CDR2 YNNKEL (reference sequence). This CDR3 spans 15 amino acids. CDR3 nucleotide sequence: TGTGCCAGCAGCCAAGGGTGGGGGAACGCCGGGGAGCTGTTTTTT. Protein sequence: CASSQGWGNAGELFF.

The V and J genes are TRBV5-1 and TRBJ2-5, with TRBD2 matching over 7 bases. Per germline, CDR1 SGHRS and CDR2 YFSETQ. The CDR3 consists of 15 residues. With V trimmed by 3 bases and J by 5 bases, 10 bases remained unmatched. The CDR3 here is CASSSMSGGRETQYF. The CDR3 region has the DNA TGCGCCAGCAGCTCGATGTCGGGAGGAAGGGAGACCCAGTACTTC.

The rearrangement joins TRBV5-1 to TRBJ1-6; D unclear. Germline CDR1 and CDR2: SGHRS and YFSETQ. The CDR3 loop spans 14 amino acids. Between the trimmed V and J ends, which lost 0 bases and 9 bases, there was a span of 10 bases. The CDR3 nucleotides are TGCGCCAGCAGCTTGGGACCGCTACCTTCACCCCTCCACTTT. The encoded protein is CASSLGPLPSPLHF. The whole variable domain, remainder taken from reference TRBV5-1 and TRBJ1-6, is KAGVTQTPRYLIKTRGQQVTLSCSPISGHRSVSWYQQTPGQGLQFLFEYFSETQRNKGNFPGRFSGRQFSNSRSEMNVSTLELGDSALYLCASSLGPLPSPLHFGNGTRLTVT.

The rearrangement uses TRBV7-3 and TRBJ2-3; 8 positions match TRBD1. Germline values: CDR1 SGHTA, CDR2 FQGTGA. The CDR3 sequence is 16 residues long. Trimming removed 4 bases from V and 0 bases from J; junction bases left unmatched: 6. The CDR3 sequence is CASSSQGELSTDTQYF. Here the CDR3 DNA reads TGTGCCAGCAGCTCACAGGGGGAGCTTAGCACAGATACGCAGTATTTT.

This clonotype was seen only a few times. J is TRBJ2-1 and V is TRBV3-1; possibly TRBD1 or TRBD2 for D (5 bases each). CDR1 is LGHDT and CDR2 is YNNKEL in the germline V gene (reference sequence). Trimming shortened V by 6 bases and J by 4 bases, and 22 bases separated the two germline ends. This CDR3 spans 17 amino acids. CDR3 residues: CASSPRTTGILYNEQFF. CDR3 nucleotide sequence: TGTGCCAGCAGTCCTCGGACAACCGGGATTCTTTACAATGAGCAGTTCTTC.